This TCR beta chain was found in a study of cytomegalovirus exposure and HLA in healthy donors. Study findings and constraints: Later analysis revealed greater clonal expansion in HLA-associated TCR beta chains than in equally common others. One later analysis reportedly identified an Asian-associated ancestry cluster that showed fewer N-insertions than the roughly 700-donor mean. Indistinguishable V segments such as TRBV6-2 and TRBV6-3 were excluded.

PCR used 60 Vbeta primers and 13 Jbeta primers. Sequencing was performed with immunoSEQ multiplex PCR; in TCRdb, only in-frame clones are kept and a portion is missing. The sample records 150,000 to 200,000 clones, roughly 80% being singletons. A word on this clone: Its antigen is still unknown.

V shed 3 bases, J shed 6 bases, and the junction held 7 bases outside the gene matches. The CDR3 runs 16 residues. Germline V lookup: CDR1 WSHSY, CDR2 SAAADI. The sequenced material came from PBMCs. This clonotype originated in a woman aged 18-29 years in good health and CMV-seronegative. The chain uses TRBV10-2 and TRBJ2-1; 11 bases align to TRBD2. The CDR3 coding sequence is TGCGCCAGCAGTGACTTACTAGCGGGAGCGATCAATGAGCAGTTCTTC. This translates into CASSDLLAGAINEQFF.